Listed below are T cell receptor beta chains from one sample, sequenced in a study of STAT5B mutations in CD4+ large granular lymphocyte leukemia. Measured with immunoSEQ multiplex PCR; TCRdb has only the in-frame clones, and not every one. The sample has tens of thousands of clones, around 85% seen once. The sample consisted of CD4+ T cells from blood buffy coats. The receptors were sampled from a human donor in good health. CDR3s include the opening cysteine and the closing phenylalanine or tryptophan. Each record gives: V gene, clone size, J gene, D gene, CDR3 protein, CDR3 DNA. D genes are given only for firm matches. Rows give clone size only sometimes, using once, few, many, or a class for an expanded clone.

TRBV27	few	TRBJ1-2	.	CASSFEFGYGYTF	TGTGCCAGCAGTTTCGAATTCGGGTATGGCTACACCTTC
TRBV5-5	.	TRBJ1-5	TRBD1	CASSLVDRVNQPQHF	TGTGCCAGCAGCTTGGTCGACAGGGTCAATCAGCCCCAGCATTTT
TRBV4-3	.	TRBJ2-1	TRBD2	CASAEVGPGTSGSYNEQFF	TGCGCCAGCGCAGAAGTTGGTCCCGGGACTAGCGGGAGCTACAATGAGCAGTTCTTC
TRBV10-2	few	TRBJ2-2	TRBD2	CATSGLAGVTGELFF	TGCGCCACCTCCGGACTAGCGGGAGTTACCGGGGAGCTGTTTTTT
TRBV6-1	.	TRBJ1-5	.	CASSAGFQPQHF	TGTGCCAGCAGTGCGGGGTTTCAGCCCCAGCATTTT
TRBV2	.	TRBJ2-1	TRBD2	CASSQVPGGGEQFF	TGTGCCAGCAGTCAGGTTCCGGGAGGGGGAGAGCAGTTCTTC
TRBV10-3	.	TRBJ2-3	.	CAISGTDTQYF	TGTGCCATCAGTGGGACAGATACGCAGTATTTT
TRBV19	once	TRBJ2-7	.	CASANSGEQYF	TGTGCCAGTGCCAATAGTGGCGAGCAGTACTTC
TRBV28	few	TRBJ1-2	.	CASSYDRLNYGYTF	TGTGCCAGCAGTTATGACAGGCTTAACTATGGCTACACCTTC
TRBV11-2	once	TRBJ2-1	TRBD2	CASSFTSGRALHEQFF	TGTGCCAGCAGCTTTACCAGCGGGAGGGCCCTCCATGAGCAGTTCTTC
TRBV9	.	TRBJ2-3	TRBD2	CASSVELAGGFTQYF	TGTGCCAGCAGCGTAGAACTAGCGGGAGGTTTTACGCAGTATTTT
TRBV28	.	TRBJ1-1	TRBD1	CASLDRGRSLNTEAFF	TGTGCCAGTCTTGACAGGGGGCGAAGTTTGAACACTGAAGCTTTCTTT
TRBV4-2	few	TRBJ2-7	.	CASSQEPSWGSQYF	TGTGCCAGCAGCCAAGAACCCTCGTGGGGGTCGCAGTACTTC
TRBV11-2	.	TRBJ2-1	.	CASSLRRTNNEQFF	TGTGCCAGCAGCTTACGGAGGACTAACAATGAGCAGTTCTTC
TRBV9	.	TRBJ1-3	TRBD1	CASSVGTGGSGNTIYF	TGTGCCAGCAGCGTCGGGACAGGGGGCTCTGGAAACACCATATATTTT
TRBV7-2	.	TRBJ1-5	TRBD1	CASSPRGGAQPQHF	TGTGCCAGCAGCCCCAGGGGGGGTGCCCAGCCCCAGCATTTT
TRBV2	.	TRBJ2-5	.	CASSVAGETQYF	TGTGCCAGCAGTGTGGCGGGAGAGACCCAGTACTTC
TRBV15	.	TRBJ2-7	TRBD1	CATSRMVTGTGYEQYF	TGTGCCACCAGCAGAATGGTAACCGGGACAGGCTACGAGCAGTACTTC
TRBV7-2	.	TRBJ2-3	TRBD2	CASSLFVSGASTDTQYF	TGTGCCAGCAGCTTATTTGTTAGCGGGGCTAGCACAGATACGCAGTATTTT
TRBV2	.	TRBJ1-5	.	CASNGEYNSNQPQHF	TGTGCCAGCAATGGAGAGTACAATAGCAATCAGCCCCAGCATTTT
TRBV28	.	TRBJ2-7	TRBD1	CASSPGQGPPGYEQYF	TGTGCCAGCAGTCCGGGACAGGGGCCGCCAGGGTACGAGCAGTACTTC
TRBV5-1	.	TRBJ2-6	.	CASSSYRAGANVLTF	TGCGCCAGCAGCTCGTACAGGGCTGGGGCCAACGTCCTGACTTTC
TRBV7-7	.	TRBJ1-1	.	CASSRSEGTEAFF	TGTGCCAGCAGCCGTAGCGAGGGGACTGAAGCTTTCTTT
TRBV19	.	TRBJ2-7	TRBD2	CASSGAGGPSEQYF	TGTGCCAGTAGTGGAGCGGGAGGGCCTTCCGAGCAGTACTTC
TRBV2	.	TRBJ1-4	.	CASSAEGVPGEKLFF	TGTGCCAGCAGTGCAGAAGGGGTTCCCGGAGAAAAACTGTTTTTT
TRBV7-2	once	TRBJ2-7	.	CASSLGQGGYEQYF	TGTGCCAGCAGCTTAGGGCAGGGGGGTTACGAGCAGTACTTC
TRBV11-1	.	TRBJ1-3	.	CASSPHGIGNTIYF	TGTGCCAGCAGCCCCCATGGGATTGGAAACACCATATATTTT
TRBV28	.	TRBJ2-7	.	CASSLGTRQGTGEQYF	TGTGCCAGCAGTTTAGGTACTCGGCAGGGAACGGGGGAGCAGTACTTC
TRBV30	.	TRBJ2-2	.	CAWSLGSGELFF	TGTGCCTGGAGCCTAGGTAGCGGGGAGCTGTTTTTT
TRBV7-2	.	TRBJ1-1	.	CASSLAGGVNTEAFF	TGTGCCAGCAGCTTAGCAGGGGGGGTGAACACTGAAGCTTTCTTT
TRBV27	.	TRBJ2-3	.	CASSRGDSDTQYF	TGTGCCAGCAGTCGCGGGGACAGCGATACGCAGTATTTT
TRBV7-9	.	TRBJ1-5	.	CASSSSDRGNQPQHF	TGTGCCAGCAGCTCCTCTGACAGAGGCAATCAGCCCCAGCATTTT
TRBV30	.	TRBJ2-5	.	CAWSVGLEKTQYF	TGTGCCTGGAGTGTAGGCCTCGAGAAGACCCAGTACTTC
TRBV19	.	TRBJ2-1	TRBD2	CASRGLAGGRDEQFF	TGTGCCAGCCGAGGACTAGCGGGAGGAAGGGATGAGCAGTTCTTC
TRBV28	.	TRBJ1-2	TRBD1	CASSPSGQVGGYTF	TGTGCCAGCAGTCCCTCGGGACAGGTCGGTGGCTACACCTTC
TRBV27	.	TRBJ2-2	TRBD2	CASSILAANTGELFF	TGTGCCAGCAGTATACTAGCGGCCAACACCGGGGAGCTGTTTTTT
TRBV6-5	.	TRBJ1-5	.	CASKPVGGHQPQHF	TGTGCCAGCAAACCTGTGGGGGGGCATCAGCCCCAGCATTTT
TRBV30	.	TRBJ1-3	.	CAWSGNSGNTIYF	TGTGCCTGGAGTGGGAACTCTGGAAACACCATATATTTT
TRBV18	few	TRBJ1-1	.	CASSPDPGPGTEAFF	TGTGCCAGCTCACCCGACCCAGGACCGGGCACTGAAGCTTTCTTT
TRBV9	.	TRBJ2-1	.	CASSVVGLASYNEQFF	TGTGCCAGCAGCGTAGTAGGGCTCGCCTCCTACAATGAGCAGTTCTTC